A selection of T cell receptor beta chains follows, all from one sample in a study of graft-versus-host responses after intestinal transplantation. Some clones are missing from TCRdb's copy, which holds only in-frame ones; the method was immunoSEQ multiplex PCR. The sample holds 9,000 to 10,000 clones, around 88% seen once. The sequences come from ileum tissue, collected around 740 days after intestinal transplantation. The receptors originated from a human patient who received an intestinal transplant, so some T cells may come from the graft donor. Both conserved end residues are part of each CDR3. Fields, in order: D gene, V gene, J gene, clone size, CDR3 protein, CDR3 DNA. D genes are given only for firm matches. Only part of the rows carry a size: once, few, many, or a class if the clone is expanded.

TRBD1	TRBV4-1	TRBJ1-6	.	CASSQDPRGGVHF	TGCGCCAGCAGCCAAGATCCCAGGGGGGGGGTCCACTTT
.	TRBV10-2	TRBJ1-1	.	CASSESWGENTEAFF	TGCGCCAGCAGTGAGTCGTGGGGGGAGAACACTGAAGCTTTCTTT
TRBD1	TRBV19	TRBJ2-2	.	CASSPGRGSTGELFF	TGTGCCAGTAGTCCCGGCAGGGGGAGCACCGGGGAGCTGTTTTTT
.	TRBV28	TRBJ2-1	.	CASSLGGTYYNEQFF	TGTGCCAGCAGTTTAGGCGGGACCTACTACAATGAGCAGTTCTTC
TRBD2	TRBV7-3	TRBJ2-7	.	CASSPSGGSYEQYF	TGTGCCAGCAGTCCCAGCGGGGGGTCCTACGAGCAGTACTTC
TRBD1	TRBV6-1	TRBJ1-5	.	CASSEGQGSYWGGNQPQHF	TGTGCCAGCAGTGAGGGACAGGGGTCATACTGGGGAGGCAATCAGCCCCAGCATTTT
.	TRBV5-4	TRBJ1-1	.	CASSLALGWNTEAFF	TGTGCCAGCAGCTTGGCTTTGGGTTGGAACACTGAAGCTTTCTTT
.	TRBV6-1	TRBJ2-2	.	CASRWGTGELFF	TGTGCCAGCAGGTGGGGCACCGGGGAGCTGTTTTTT
.	TRBV6-1	TRBJ1-4	.	CASSEALRSQKLFF	TGTGCCAGCAGTGAAGCGCTACGGAGTCAAAAACTGTTTTTT
.	TRBV9	TRBJ1-1	.	CASSVGALNTEAFF	TGTGCCAGCAGCGTAGGGGCGTTGAACACTGAAGCTTTCTTT
.	TRBV18	TRBJ1-1	few	CASSPLGGGRDEAFF	TGTGCCAGCTCACCACTCGGGGGGGGCCGGGATGAGGCTTTCTTT
.	TRBV6-6	TRBJ2-2	.	CASSNINTGELFF	TGTGCCAGCAGTAACATAAACACCGGGGAGCTGTTTTTT
.	TRBV7-6	TRBJ2-7	.	CASSPGVEQYF	TGTGCCAGCAGCCCGGGGGTCGAGCAGTACTTC
TRBD1	TRBV5-6	TRBJ2-5	.	CASSPQGRETQYF	TGTGCCAGCAGCCCACAGGGGCGAGAGACCCAGTACTTC
.	TRBV11-2	TRBJ2-7	.	CASSPGQFYEQYF	TGTGCCAGCAGCCCAGGACAGTTCTACGAGCAGTACTTC
.	TRBV5-1	TRBJ2-7	.	CASSIRGSSYEQYF	TGCGCCAGCAGCATTCGGGGATCCTCCTACGAGCAGTACTTC
TRBD1	TRBV5-5	TRBJ2-2	.	CASSLFDRGYGNTGELFF	TGTGCCAGCAGCTTGTTCGACAGGGGGTACGGAAACACCGGGGAGCTGTTTTTT
TRBD2	TRBV5-4	TRBJ2-1	.	CASSGLAGSYNEQFF	TGTGCCAGCAGTGGACTAGCGGGGTCTTACAATGAGCAGTTCTTC
.	TRBV6-5	TRBJ2-2	.	CASSRPGGSGELFF	TGTGCCAGCAGCCGACCGGGGGGCTCCGGGGAGCTGTTTTTT
TRBD2	TRBV2	TRBJ2-7	once	CATADVAGGRTSGGAVHEQYF	TGTGCCACCGCCGATGTTGCAGGAGGAAGGACTAGCGGGGGGGCCGTCCACGAGCAGTACTTC
.	TRBV2	TRBJ1-5	.	CASTRLGQQPQHF	TGTGCCAGCACCAGACTGGGTCAGCAGCCCCAGCATTTT
.	TRBV7-9	TRBJ1-5	.	CASSPIGGSSNQPQHF	TGTGCCAGCAGCCCAATTGGGGGTTCGAGCAATCAGCCCCAGCATTTT
.	TRBV7-6	TRBJ2-1	few	CASSRGPSSYNEQFF	TGTGCCAGCAGCCGCGGCCCCAGCTCCTACAATGAGCAGTTCTTC
TRBD2	TRBV7-9	TRBJ2-2	.	CASSPLAGGGSGELFF	TGTGCCAGCAGCCCCCTAGCGGGGGGGGGATCCGGGGAGCTGTTTTTT
.	TRBV23-1	TRBJ1-1	.	CASSRPPTGGNTEAFF	TGCGCCAGCAGTCGCCCCCCCACGGGAGGGAACACTGAAGCTTTCTTT
.	TRBV6-1	TRBJ2-7	.	CASSAFSGIRYEQYF	TGTGCCAGCAGTGCGTTTTCAGGAATTCGCTACGAGCAGTACTTC
.	TRBV11-2	TRBJ2-7	.	CASSWEGAYEQYF	TGTGCCAGCAGCTGGGAGGGGGCCTACGAGCAGTACTTC
.	TRBV6-1	TRBJ2-3	.	CASSRETSTDTQYF	TGTGCCAGCAGTAGAGAAACTAGCACAGATACGCAGTATTTT
TRBD2	TRBV5-1	TRBJ2-5	.	CASSLGTSGRTETQYF	TGCGCCAGCAGCTTGGGGACTAGCGGGAGAACGGAGACCCAGTACTTC
.	TRBV5-1	TRBJ2-1	once	CASSLYQQGAGYNEQFF	TGCGCCAGCAGCTTGTACCAACAGGGTGCCGGATACAATGAGCAGTTCTTC
.	TRBV14	TRBJ1-2	.	CASSPRRGRQTYGYTF	TGTGCCAGCAGCCCTCGCCGGGGACGTCAGACCTATGGCTACACCTTC
.	TRBV5-1	TRBJ1-2	.	CASSLGDQKMGGYTF	TGCGCCAGCAGCTTGGGGGACCAGAAGATGGGCGGCTACACCTTC
.	TRBV7-6	TRBJ2-3	.	CASSLRVGGRARDTDTQYF	TGTGCCAGCAGCTTACGGGTGGGGGGCAGGGCCCGGGACACAGATACGCAGTATTTT
.	TRBV13	TRBJ2-2	.	CASSSESQNTGELFF	TGTGCCAGCAGCTCAGAATCCCAGAACACCGGGGAGCTGTTTTTT
TRBD2	TRBV9	TRBJ2-1	few	CASSSRGELYNEQFF	TGTGCCAGCAGCAGCCGGGGGGAACTATACAATGAGCAGTTCTTC
TRBD1	TRBV13	TRBJ2-5	.	CASSPQGVETQYF	TGTGCCAGCAGCCCACAGGGGGTGGAGACCCAGTACTTC
.	TRBV5-1	TRBJ1-1	.	CASSSGPFGGTEAFF	TGCGCCAGCAGCTCCGGACCCTTCGGGGGCACTGAAGCTTTCTTT
.	TRBV6-1	TRBJ1-1	.	CASSERGGYTEAFF	TGTGCCAGCAGCGAAAGGGGCGGGTACACTGAAGCTTTCTTT
.	TRBV6-5	TRBJ2-7	.	CASETDRGSRTYF	TGTGCCAGCGAGACTGACCGGGGGTCCAGGACGTACTTC
TRBD1	TRBV11-2	TRBJ1-1	few	CASSYIQGVRSEAFF	TGTGCCAGCAGCTATATACAGGGGGTAAGGTCTGAAGCTTTCTTT
.	TRBV9	TRBJ2-1	.	CASSVATYNEQFF	TGTGCCAGCAGCGTAGCCACCTACAATGAGCAGTTCTTC
.	TRBV28	TRBJ2-7	.	CASYGGPVAYEQYF	TGTGCCAGCTATGGCGGCCCCGTCGCCTACGAGCAGTACTTC
.	TRBV28	TRBJ2-7	.	CASSFQSTHEQYF	TGTGCCAGCAGTTTTCAGTCGACGCACGAGCAGTACTTC
.	TRBV7-2	TRBJ1-4	.	CASSRTRGYEKLFF	TGTGCCAGCAGCCGAACTAGGGGTTACGAAAAACTGTTTTTT